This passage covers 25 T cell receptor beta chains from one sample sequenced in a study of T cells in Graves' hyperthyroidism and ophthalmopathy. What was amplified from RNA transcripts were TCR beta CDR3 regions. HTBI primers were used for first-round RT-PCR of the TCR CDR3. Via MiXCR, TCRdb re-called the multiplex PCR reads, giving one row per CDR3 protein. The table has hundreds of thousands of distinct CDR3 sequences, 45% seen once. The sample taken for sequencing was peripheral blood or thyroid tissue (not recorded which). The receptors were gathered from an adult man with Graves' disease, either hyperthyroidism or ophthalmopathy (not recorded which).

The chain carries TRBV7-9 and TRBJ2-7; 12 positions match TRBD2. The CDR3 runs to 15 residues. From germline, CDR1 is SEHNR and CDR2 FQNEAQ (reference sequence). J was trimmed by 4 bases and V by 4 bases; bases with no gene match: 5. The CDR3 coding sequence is TGTGCCAGCAGCTCTCAACTAGCGGGAGGTTACGAGCAGTACTTC. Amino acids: CASSSQLAGGYEQYF.

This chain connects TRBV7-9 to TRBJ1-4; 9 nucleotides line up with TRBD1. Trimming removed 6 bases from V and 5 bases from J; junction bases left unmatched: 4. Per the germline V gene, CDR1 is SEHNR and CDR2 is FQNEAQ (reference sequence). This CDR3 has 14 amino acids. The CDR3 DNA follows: TGTGCCAGCAGTACCGGGACAGGGAATGAAAAACTGTTTTTT. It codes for CASSTGTGNEKLFF.

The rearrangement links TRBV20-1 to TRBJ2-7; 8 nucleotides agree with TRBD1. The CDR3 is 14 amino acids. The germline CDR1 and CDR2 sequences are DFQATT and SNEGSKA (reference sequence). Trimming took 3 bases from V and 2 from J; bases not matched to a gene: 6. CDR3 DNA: TGCAGTGCTAGCAGGACAGGGATCCCCTACGAGCAGTACTTC. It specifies CSASRTGIPYEQYF.

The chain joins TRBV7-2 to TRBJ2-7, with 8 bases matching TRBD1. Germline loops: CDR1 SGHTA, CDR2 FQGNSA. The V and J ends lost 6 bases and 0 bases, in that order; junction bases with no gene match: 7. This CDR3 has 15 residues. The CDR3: CASSLPGTGSYEQYF. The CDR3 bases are TGTGCCAGCAGTTTACCCGGGACAGGCTCCTACGAGCAGTACTTC.

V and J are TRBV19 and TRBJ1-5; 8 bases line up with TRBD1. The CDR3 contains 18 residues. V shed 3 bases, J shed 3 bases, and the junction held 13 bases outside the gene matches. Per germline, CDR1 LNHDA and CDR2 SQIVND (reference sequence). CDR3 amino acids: CASSMGTGGLVDNQPQHF. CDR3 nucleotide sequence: TGTGCCAGTAGTATGGGTACAGGGGGTCTCGTTGACAATCAGCCCCAGCATTTT.

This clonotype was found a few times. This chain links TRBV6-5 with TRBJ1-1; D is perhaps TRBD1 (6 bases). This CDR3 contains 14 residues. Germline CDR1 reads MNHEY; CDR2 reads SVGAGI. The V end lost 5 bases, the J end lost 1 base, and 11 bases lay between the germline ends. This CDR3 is CASSHRDKNTEAFF. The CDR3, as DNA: TGTGCCAGCAGTCACAGGGACAAGAACACTGAAGCTTTCTTT.

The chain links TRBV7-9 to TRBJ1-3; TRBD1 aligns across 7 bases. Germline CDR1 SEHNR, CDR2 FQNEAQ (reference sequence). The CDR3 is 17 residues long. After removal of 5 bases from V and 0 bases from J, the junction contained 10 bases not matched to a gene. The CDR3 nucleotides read TGTGCCAGCAGCCAAGGACAGGCGAAACTCTCTGGAAACACCATATATTTT. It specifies CASSQGQAKLSGNTIYF.

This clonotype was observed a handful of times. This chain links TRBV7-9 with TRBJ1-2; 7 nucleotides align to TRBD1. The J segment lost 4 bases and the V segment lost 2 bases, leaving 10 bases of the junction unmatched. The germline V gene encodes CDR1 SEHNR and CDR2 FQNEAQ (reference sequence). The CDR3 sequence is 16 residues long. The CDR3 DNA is TGTGCCAGCAGCTTATTTGCAGGGGGGTCGAGCTATGGCTACACCTTC. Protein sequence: CASSLFAGGSSYGYTF.

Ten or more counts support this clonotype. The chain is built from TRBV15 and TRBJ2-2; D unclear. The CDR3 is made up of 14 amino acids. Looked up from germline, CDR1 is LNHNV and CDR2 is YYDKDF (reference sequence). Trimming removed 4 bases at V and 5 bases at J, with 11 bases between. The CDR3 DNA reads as TGTGCCACCAGCACTAGACTCGTGACCGGGGAGCTGTTTTTT. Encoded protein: CATSTRLVTGELFF.

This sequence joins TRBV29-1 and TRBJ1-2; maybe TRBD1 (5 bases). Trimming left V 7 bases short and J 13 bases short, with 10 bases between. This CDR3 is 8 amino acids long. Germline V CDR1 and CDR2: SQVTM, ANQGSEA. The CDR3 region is CSGGECTF. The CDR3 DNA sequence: TGCAGCGGAGGGGAGTGCACCTTC. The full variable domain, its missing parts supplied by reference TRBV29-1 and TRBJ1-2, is SAVISQKPSRDICQRGTSLTIQCQVDSQVTMMFWYRQQPGQSLTLIATANQGSEATYESGFVIDKFPISRPNLTFSTLTVSNMSPEDSSIYLCSGGECTFGSGTRLTVV.

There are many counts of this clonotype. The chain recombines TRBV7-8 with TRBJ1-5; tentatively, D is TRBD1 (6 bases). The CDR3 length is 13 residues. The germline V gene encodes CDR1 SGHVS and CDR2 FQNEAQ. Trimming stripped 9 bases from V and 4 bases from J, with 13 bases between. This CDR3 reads CARPTGSNQPQHF. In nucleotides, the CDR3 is TGTGCCAGACCGACAGGTTCGAATCAGCCCCAGCATTTT.

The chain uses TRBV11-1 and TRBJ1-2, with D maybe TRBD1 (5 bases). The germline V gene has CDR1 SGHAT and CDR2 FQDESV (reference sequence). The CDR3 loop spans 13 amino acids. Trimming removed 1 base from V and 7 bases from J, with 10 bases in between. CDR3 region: CASSLEGERGYTF. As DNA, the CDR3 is TGTGCCAGCAGCTTAGAAGGGGAACGTGGCTACACCTTC.

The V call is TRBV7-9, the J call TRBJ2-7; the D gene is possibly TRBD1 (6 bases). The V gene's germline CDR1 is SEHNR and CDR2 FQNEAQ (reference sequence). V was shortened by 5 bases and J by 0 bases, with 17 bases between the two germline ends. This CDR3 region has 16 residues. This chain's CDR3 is CASSGEGVLSSYEQYF. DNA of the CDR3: TGTGCCAGCAGCGGAGAGGGGGTCCTAAGCTCCTACGAGCAGTACTTC.

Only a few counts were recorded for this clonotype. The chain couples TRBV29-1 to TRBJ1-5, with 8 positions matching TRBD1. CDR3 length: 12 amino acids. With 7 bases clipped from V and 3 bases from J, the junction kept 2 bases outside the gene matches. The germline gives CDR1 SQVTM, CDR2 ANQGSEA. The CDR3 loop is CSGTGNNQPQHF. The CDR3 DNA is TGCAGCGGGACAGGGAACAATCAGCCCCAGCATTTT.

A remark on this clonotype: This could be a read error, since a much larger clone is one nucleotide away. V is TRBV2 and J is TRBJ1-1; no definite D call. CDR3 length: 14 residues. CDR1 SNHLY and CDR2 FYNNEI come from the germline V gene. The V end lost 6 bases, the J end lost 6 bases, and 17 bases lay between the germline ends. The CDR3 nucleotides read TGTGCCAGCAGGGGGATCAGTGCTAACTCTGAAGCTTTCTTT. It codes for CASRGISANSEAFF.

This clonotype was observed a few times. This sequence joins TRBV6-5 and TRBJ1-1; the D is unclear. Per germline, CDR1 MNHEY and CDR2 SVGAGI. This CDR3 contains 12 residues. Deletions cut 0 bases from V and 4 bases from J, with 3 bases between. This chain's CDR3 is CASSYSTTEAFF. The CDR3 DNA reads TGTGCCAGCAGTTACTCGACCACTGAAGCTTTCTTT.

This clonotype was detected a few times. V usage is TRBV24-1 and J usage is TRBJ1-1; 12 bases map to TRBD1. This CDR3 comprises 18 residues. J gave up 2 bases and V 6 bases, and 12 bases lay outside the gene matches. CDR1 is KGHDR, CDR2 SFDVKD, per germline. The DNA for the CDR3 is TGTGCCACCAGTCGACGTACGGGACAGGGGGCGGTAAACACTGAAGCTTTCTTT. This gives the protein CATSRRTGQGAVNTEAFF.

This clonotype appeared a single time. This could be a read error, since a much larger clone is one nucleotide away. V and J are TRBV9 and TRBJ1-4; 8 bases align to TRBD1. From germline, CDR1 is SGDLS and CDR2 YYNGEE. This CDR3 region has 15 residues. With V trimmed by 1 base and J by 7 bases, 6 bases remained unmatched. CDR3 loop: CASSVYDRGSEKLFF. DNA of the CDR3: TGTGCCAGCAGCGTATACGACAGGGGAAGTGAAAAACTGTTTTTT.

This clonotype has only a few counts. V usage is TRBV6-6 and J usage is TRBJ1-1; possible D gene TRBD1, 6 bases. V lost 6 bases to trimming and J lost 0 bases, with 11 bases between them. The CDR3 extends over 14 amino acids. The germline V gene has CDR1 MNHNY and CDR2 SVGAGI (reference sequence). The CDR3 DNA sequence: TGTGCCAGCAGGGTGGACAGCTTGAACACTGAAGCTTTCTTT. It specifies CASRVDSLNTEAFF.

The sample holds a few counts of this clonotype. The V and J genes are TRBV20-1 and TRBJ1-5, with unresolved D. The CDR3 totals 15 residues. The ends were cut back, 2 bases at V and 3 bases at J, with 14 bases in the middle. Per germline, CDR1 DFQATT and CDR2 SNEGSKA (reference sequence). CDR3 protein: CSARPAGLINQPQHF. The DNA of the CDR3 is TGCAGTGCTAGACCGGCCGGACTTATCAATCAGCCCCAGCATTTT.

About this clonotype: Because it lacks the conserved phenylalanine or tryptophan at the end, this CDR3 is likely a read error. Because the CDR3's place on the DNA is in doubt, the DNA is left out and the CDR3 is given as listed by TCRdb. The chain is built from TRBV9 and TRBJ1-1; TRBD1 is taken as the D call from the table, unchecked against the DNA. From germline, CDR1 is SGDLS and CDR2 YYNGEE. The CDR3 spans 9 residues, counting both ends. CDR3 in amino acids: CASSYGQGS.

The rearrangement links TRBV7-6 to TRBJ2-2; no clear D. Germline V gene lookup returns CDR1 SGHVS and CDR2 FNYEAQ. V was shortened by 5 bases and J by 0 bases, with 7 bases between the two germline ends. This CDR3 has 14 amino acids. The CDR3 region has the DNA TGTGCCAGCAGCCCGGATACGAACACCGGGGAGCTGTTTTTT. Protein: CASSPDTNTGELFF.

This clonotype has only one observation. The CDR3 loop reads CASSQVRTTGELFF. The CDR3 DNA is TGTGCCAGCAGCCAAGTTCGAACCACCGGGGAGCTGTTTTTT. This chain joins TRBV2 and TRBJ2-2, with D unclear. The CDR3 contains 14 residues. CDR1 SNHLY and CDR2 FYNNEI come from the germline V gene. V was pared by 6 bases and J by 4 bases, with 12 bases between.

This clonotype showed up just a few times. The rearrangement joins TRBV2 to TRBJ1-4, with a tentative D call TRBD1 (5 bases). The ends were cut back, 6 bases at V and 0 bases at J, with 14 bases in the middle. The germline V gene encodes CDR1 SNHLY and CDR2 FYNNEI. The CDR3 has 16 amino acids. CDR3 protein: CASSSLQDTTNEKLFF. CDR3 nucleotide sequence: TGTGCCAGCAGCTCCCTACAGGATACAACTAATGAAAAACTGTTTTTT.

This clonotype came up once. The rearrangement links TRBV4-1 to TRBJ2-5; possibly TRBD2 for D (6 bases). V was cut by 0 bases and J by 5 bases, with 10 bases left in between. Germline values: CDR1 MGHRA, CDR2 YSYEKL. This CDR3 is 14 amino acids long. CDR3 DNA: TGCGCCAGCAGCCAAGAGGAGGGCGGGGAGACCCAGTACTTC. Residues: CASSQEEGGETQYF.